This TCR beta chain was documented in a study of beta chain features in type 1 diabetes. CDR1 KGHSH and CDR2 LQKENI come from the germline V gene. The V and J ends lost 6 bases and 4 bases respectively, with 15 bases between them. The CDR3 covers 14 residues. One heparinised blood draw, averaging approximately 0.11 L, came from each donor. This clone turned up a few times. Its antigen is unidentified. The isolated RNA, all of it, was reverse transcribed, so expressed TCRB transcripts were what got sequenced. TCRdb's copy holds only in-frame clones and misses some; the assay was immunoSEQ multiplex PCR. The sample has about 150,000 clones; more than 9.5% are singletons. Study findings and constraints: Among all four CD4+ subsets, Type 1 diabetes patients had TCRB CDR3s that were moderately but significantly shorter. VDJ junctions in type 1 diabetes patients carried more deletions and fewer insertions.

The rearrangement uses TRBV18 and TRBJ1-2, with D hard to call. Sequenced input: central memory CD4+ T cells from blood. This receptor was obtained from a man aged 18 to 29 in good health. CDR3 bases: TGTGCCAGCTCGCCCCAAGGCGAACTCTATGGCTACACCTTC. Protein product: CASSPQGELYGYTF.